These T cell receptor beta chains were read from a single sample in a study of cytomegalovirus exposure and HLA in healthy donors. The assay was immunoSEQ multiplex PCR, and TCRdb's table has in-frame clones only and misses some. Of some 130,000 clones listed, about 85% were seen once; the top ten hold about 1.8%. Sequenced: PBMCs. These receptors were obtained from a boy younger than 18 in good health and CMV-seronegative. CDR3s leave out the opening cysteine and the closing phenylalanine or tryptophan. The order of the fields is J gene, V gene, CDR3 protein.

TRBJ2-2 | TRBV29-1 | SVVAGGPTGELF
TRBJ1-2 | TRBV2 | ASSEFSGYT
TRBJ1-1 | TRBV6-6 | ASSEPGGAEAF
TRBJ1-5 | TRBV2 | ASSDSTPGPQH
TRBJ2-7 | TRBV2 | ASSIPGPAGEQY
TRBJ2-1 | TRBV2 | ASGLLNEQF
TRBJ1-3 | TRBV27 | ASRGLTGSSGNTIY
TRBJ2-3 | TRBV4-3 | ASSQEETSTDTQY
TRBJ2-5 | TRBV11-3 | ASTYGQGNGETQY
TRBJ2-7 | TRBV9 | ASSVAMGGIYEQY
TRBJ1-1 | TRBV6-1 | ASSERLQGGPSNTEAF
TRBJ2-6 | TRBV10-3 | AISEGDHSGANVLT
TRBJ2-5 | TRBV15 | ATKPQGGQETQY
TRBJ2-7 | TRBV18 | ASSPLPSSYEQY
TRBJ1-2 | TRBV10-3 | AISEGQYYGYT
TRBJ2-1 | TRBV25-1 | ASSPSGRLRNEQF
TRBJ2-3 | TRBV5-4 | ASSLSGASTDTQY
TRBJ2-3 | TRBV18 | ASSPHPIASGSADTQY
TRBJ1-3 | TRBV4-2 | ASSQGEDSSGNTIY
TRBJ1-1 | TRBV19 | ASSIDTHTEAF
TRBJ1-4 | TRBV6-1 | ASRRTTATNEKLF
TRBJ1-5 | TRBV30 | AWAPAGVNQPQH
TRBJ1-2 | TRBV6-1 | ASSTAQRAHYGYT